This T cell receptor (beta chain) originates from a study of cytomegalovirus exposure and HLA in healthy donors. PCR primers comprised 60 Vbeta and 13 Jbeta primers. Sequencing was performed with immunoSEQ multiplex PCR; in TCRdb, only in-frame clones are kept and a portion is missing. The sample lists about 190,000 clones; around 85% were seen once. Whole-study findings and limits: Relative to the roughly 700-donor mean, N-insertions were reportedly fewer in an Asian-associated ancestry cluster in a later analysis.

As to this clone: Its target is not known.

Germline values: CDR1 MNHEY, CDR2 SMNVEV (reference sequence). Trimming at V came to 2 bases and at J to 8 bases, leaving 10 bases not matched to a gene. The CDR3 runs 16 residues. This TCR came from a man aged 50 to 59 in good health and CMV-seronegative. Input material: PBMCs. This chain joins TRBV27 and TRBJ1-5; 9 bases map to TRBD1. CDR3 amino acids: CASSLGQGKGSEPQHF. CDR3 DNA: TGTGCCAGCAGTTTAGGACAGGGGAAGGGGAGCGAGCCCCAGCATTTT.